Listed here is a single T cell receptor beta chain. Antigen unknown. This CDR3 is built from 14 residues. V was clipped by 5 bases and J by 3 bases; unmatched bases: 6. In germline, CDR1 is KGHSH, CDR2 LQKENI. The assay was immunoSEQ multiplex PCR, and TCRdb's table has in-frame clones only and misses some. Altogether 140,000 to 150,000 clones are present, 85% to 95% being singletons, with the ten largest covering just over 5%. The record originates from a study of T cell responses to AZD1222 COVID-19 vaccine. Overall study findings and caveats: Spike was spanned by vaccine-associated CD4 TCRs, with dominance at 160-218 and 743-854. Females outnumbered males among donors, who were mostly white British; clonal diversity was possibly underestimated. Two AZD1222 doses significantly raised spike-specific TCR breadth and depth over controls. Just 5 to 7 people given AZD1222 tested seropositive at baseline.

The chain is built from TRBV18 and TRBJ2-7; TRBD1 matches at 8 bases. The sequence came from an adult in good health. Material: peripheral blood, obtained on day 0 of AZD1222 vaccination. CDR3 in amino acids: CASSATGQGYEQYF. CDR3 nucleotide sequence: TGTGCCAGCTCAGCTACCGGACAGGGCTACGAGCAGTACTTC.